This T cell receptor (beta chain) was identified in a study of T cells in localized non-small cell lung cancer (TCRdb year 2020). With respect to the entire study: The study examined T cell repertoires in roughly 240 patients with early-stage NSCLC and compared tumors with uninvolved tumor-adjacent lungs. The cohort consisted of 236 treatment-naive NSCLC patients whose localized lung tumors had been resected. A mean age of 66.3 years was recorded for the NSCLC patients, of whom more than 120 were male and some 99 were female. What the work shows at the level of the full study, not this receptor alone: Longer overall survival was associated with higher blood T cell density, whereas shorter survival was associated with higher adjacent-lung clonality. Because the study design was exploratory, TCR variables were selected using unadjusted p-values without false-discovery rate correction. A median of around 50 of the top 100 tumor clones turned up in the paired uninvolved adjacent lung, and 25 to 30 of those clones also ranked among the top 100 of that same adjacent lung. Multi-region tumor sequencing was not performed, so intratumor heterogeneity could not be excluded. Uninvolved tumor-adjacent lung showed the highest T cell clonality, higher than tumor, which suggests more focused antigenic responses in the adjacent lung.

The immunoSEQ Assay was used to sequence TCR beta CDR3 regions from DNA. On the study's bioinformatics: To compute T cell density, TCR beta template counts were normalized to usable DNA, which was estimated by amplifying housekeeping genes. Richness was estimated using the preseqR package, with extrapolation to 400,000 templates for PBMC samples and to 120,000 templates for tissue samples. Clonality was defined as one minus Pielou's evenness. Tissue-enriched TCRs were identified through differential abundance testing performed on productive amino-acid clonotypes, with a minimum total count of 5 and an alpha of 0.1. The Jaccard Index and the Morisita Overlap Index were used to measure how much the repertoires overlapped between compartments. GLIPH clustered TCR beta CDR3s with public tetramer-defined viral CDR3s; viral motifs required at least three viral sequences plus V-gene enrichment. This is the immuneACCESS table as TCRdb keeps it, with only in-frame sequences that have V and J called. A part of the clones is gone; compared with another copy, unresolved V genes explain less than half, and the rest is unexplained. The DNA was the basis for D and trimming; V, J and clone size are from that table. Present in this sample are 20,000 to 30,000 clones, around 85% of which were seen just once. The top ten hold about 1.1% of the sample.

At diagnosis, peripheral blood, uninvolved tumor-adjacent lung and tumor were collected and were preserved as a mix of fresh-frozen and FFPE material. For TCR repertoire profiling, blood samples were analyzed in the form of peripheral blood mononuclear cells. V loses 3 bases at its end and J loses 6 bases; junction bases beyond the gene matches: 16. Looking up the germline V gene yields CDR1 SGDLS and CDR2 YYNGEE. Taken from cysteine to phenylalanine, the CDR3 has 18 residues. The retained sequence is limited to the CDR3, 54 bases, with the frame set at the first base. Regarding this clone: It has no known antigen specificity. No much larger clone is present one base from it, and per-base qualities are unavailable.

Sequenced here: peripheral blood, sampled before any cancer treatment. The clonotype was recovered from a woman aged 35 to 70 with stage I lung adenocarcinoma. The V and J segments used are TRBV9 and TRBJ2-2; a stretch of 8 junction bases matches TRBD1. The sequence in DNA is TGTGCCAGCAGCGGCCGGACCCGGACAGGGCTTGCTTCCGGGGAGCTGTTTTTT. It translates to CASSGRTRTGLASGELFF.